A single sample is the source of the 19 T cell receptor beta chains below, sequenced in a study of OX40 agonist ivuxolimab in advanced cancers. Receptor amplification or capture employed the immunoSEQ multiplex PCR assay. In TCRdb, the immuneACCESS table is reduced to in-frame sequences with V and J assigned. These tables do not hold every clone; where another copy was compared, an unresolved V gene accounts for under half, and the others remain unexplained. This sample has about 38,000 clones in its table, and around four fifths of those were observed once. The ten largest clonotypes hold less than 45% of the sample. The sequencing used CD4+ or CD8+ T cells sorted from blood, collected in a trial of the OX40 agonist ivuxolimab. All receptors derive from an adult with an advanced solid tumor such as melanoma, head and neck, liver or kidney cancer.

V usage is TRBV29-1 and J usage is TRBJ1-3; D is possibly TRBD1 (5 bases). Trimming took off 0 bases at V and 3 bases at J, with 9 bases between the two ends. From germline, CDR1 is SQVTM and CDR2 ANQGSEA. The CDR3 covers 14 residues. The CDR3 DNA follows: TGCAGCGTTGAAGAGGGGGTTGATGGAAACACCATATATTTT. Translated, it gives CSVEEGVDGNTIYF.

This clone was observed a handful of times. The chain carries TRBV5-4 and TRBJ2-2; no definite D call. V lost 0 bases to trimming and J lost 0 bases, with 6 bases between them. Per germline, CDR1 SGHNT and CDR2 YYREEE (reference sequence). The CDR3 runs to 15 residues. The CDR3 nucleotides read TGTGCCAGCAGCTTGGGAATATCGAACACCGGGGAGCTGTTTTTT. This gives the protein CASSLGISNTGELFF. The full variable domain, completed using reference TRBV5-4 and TRBJ2-2, is ETGVTQSPTHLIKTRGQQVTLRCSSQSGHNTVSWYQQALGQGPQFIFQYYREEENGRGNFPPRFSGLQFPNYSSELNVNALELDDSALYLCASSLGISNTGELFFGEGSRLTVL.

This clone occurred once. Other DNA sequences of this sample code for an identical CDR3. The J gene is TRBJ1-6, the V gene TRBV7-9; D not resolved. Germline loops: CDR1 SEHNR, CDR2 FQNEAQ (reference sequence). This CDR3 contains 14 residues. V was cut by 0 bases and J by 8 bases, with 8 bases left in between. DNA of the CDR3: TGTGCCAGCAGCTTAGCGCTGGCGGATTCACCCCTCCACTTT. Its translation is CASSLALADSPLHF.

This clone turned up a few times. This chain links TRBV10-3 with TRBJ1-5, with D perhaps matching TRBD1 (5 bases). The CDR3 is 19 residues long. Trimming shortened V by 2 bases and J by 7 bases, and 27 bases separated the two germline ends. CDR1 and CDR2 from the germline V gene are ENHRY and SYGVKD. The CDR3 loop is CAISEQNPLRGDPAQPQHF. The CDR3 region has the DNA TGTGCCATCAGTGAGCAGAACCCGCTTCGGGGGGATCCAGCACAGCCCCAGCATTTT.

The V gene is TRBV13, the J gene TRBJ2-1, with TRBD2 identical over 7 bases. CDR1 is PRHDT, CDR2 FYEKMQ, per germline (reference sequence). The CDR3 loop spans 16 amino acids. J gave up 10 bases and V 5 bases, and 17 bases lay outside the gene matches. The CDR3 spells CASSVAGSSGLAEQFF. The CDR3 region has the DNA TGTGCCAGCAGCGTAGCTGGGTCTAGCGGACTGGCAGAGCAGTTCTTC.

This chain joins TRBV11-2 and TRBJ1-1; D ambiguous. The CDR3 covers 14 residues. V shed 0 bases and J shed 3 bases, with 8 bases lying between them. CDR1 SGHAT and CDR2 FQNNGV come from the germline V gene. The CDR3 reads CASSLDAGYTEAFF. CDR3 coding DNA: TGTGCCAGCAGCTTAGACGCGGGGTACACTGAAGCTTTCTTT.

The chain recombines TRBV7-3 with TRBJ2-3; no clear D. With 5 bases removed from V and 1 base from J, the gap between germline ends came to 4 bases. CDR3 length: 12 amino acids. Germline CDR1 SGHTA, CDR2 FQGTGA. The CDR3 reads CASSPGTDTQYF. The CDR3 DNA is TGTGCCAGCAGCCCAGGCACAGATACGCAGTATTTT.

The chain has TRBV7-9 and TRBJ1-1; no reliable D call. This CDR3 contains 14 residues. Trimming stripped 1 base from V and 1 base from J, with 7 bases between. In germline, CDR1 is SEHNR, CDR2 FQNEAQ (reference sequence). The CDR3, as DNA: TGTGCCAGCAGCTTAGAGGGTTGGAACACTGAAGCTTTCTTT. It yields the protein CASSLEGWNTEAFF.

There are a few counts of this clone. This chain joins TRBV7-3 and TRBJ1-5; no reliable D call. Germline V lookup: CDR1 SGHTA, CDR2 FQGTGA. V lost 5 bases and J 3 bases, leaving 5 bases between the germline ends. CDR3 length: 12 residues. The DNA of the CDR3 is TGTGCCAGCAGCGTCAACAATCAGCCCCAGCATTTT. Translating gives CASSVNNQPQHF. Together with reference TRBV7-3 and TRBJ1-5, the CDR3 gives the full variable domain: GAGVSQTPSNKVTEKGKYVELRCDPISGHTALYWYRQSLGQGPEFLIYFQGTGAADDSGLPNDRFFAVRPEGSVSTLKIQRTERGDSAVYLCASSVNNQPQHFGDGTRLSIL.

This clone showed up just once. The rearrangement joins TRBV19 to TRBJ2-5, with no clear D. This CDR3 has 15 amino acids. CDR1 LNHDA and CDR2 SQIVND come from the germline V gene (reference sequence). With 6 bases removed from V and 2 bases from J, the gap between germline ends came to 16 bases. CDR3 residues: CASSDTPNLQETQYF. The CDR3 DNA sequence: TGTGCCAGTAGCGACACCCCGAACCTTCAAGAGACCCAGTACTTC. Filled out from reference TRBV19 and TRBJ2-5, the complete variable domain reads DGGITQSPKYLFRKEGQNVTLSCEQNLNHDAMYWYRQDPGQGLRLIYYSQIVNDFQKGDIAEGYSVSREKKESFPLTVTSAQKNPTAFYLCASSDTPNLQETQYFGPGTRLLVL.

This clone was counted only a few times. The chain recombines TRBV29-1 with TRBJ1-2; a weak D match, TRBD1 (5 bases). Trimming removed 3 bases at V and 2 bases at J, with 13 bases between. CDR1 is SQVTM, CDR2 ANQGSEA, per germline. This CDR3 region has 14 residues. The CDR3 DNA reads as TGCAGCGTTGATGGGGTCAGACAGAACTATGGCTACACCTTC. Protein sequence: CSVDGVRQNYGYTF.

The V call is TRBV6-6, the J call TRBJ2-7; possibly TRBD2 for D (5 bases). CDR1 and CDR2 from the germline V gene are MNHNY and SVGAGI (reference sequence). CDR3 size: 16 residues. Trimming cost V 2 bases and J 0 bases, with 14 bases left between them. This CDR3 reads CASSYDVAMSSYEQYF. In DNA form, the CDR3 reads TGTGCCAGCAGTTACGATGTAGCGATGAGCTCCTACGAGCAGTACTTC.

V and J are TRBV7-2 and TRBJ2-3; D may be TRBD1 or TRBD2 (5 bases each). The germline V gene has CDR1 SGHTA and CDR2 FQGNSA. The CDR3 length is 14 residues. V was clipped by 5 bases and J by 3 bases, with 12 bases between them. This CDR3 is CASSPGPQTDTQYF. The CDR3 DNA reads as TGTGCCAGCAGCCCGGGACCCCAGACAGATACGCAGTATTTT. The full variable domain, its missing parts supplied by reference TRBV7-2 and TRBJ2-3, is GAGVSQSPSNKVTEKGKDVELRCDPISGHTALYWYRQSLGQGLEFLIYFQGNSAPDKSGLPSDRFSAERTGGSVSTLTIQRTQQEDSAVYLCASSPGPQTDTQYFGPGTRLTVL.

The V call is TRBV9, the J call TRBJ2-1, with a tentative D call TRBD2 (5 bases). Trimming stripped 0 bases from V and 6 bases from J, with 13 bases between. The CDR3 has 15 residues. CDR1 and CDR2 (germline): SGDLS, YYNGEE. The CDR3: CASSVEARGLNEQFF. CDR3 DNA: TGTGCCAGCAGCGTAGAGGCCAGAGGACTCAATGAGCAGTTCTTC.

V gene TRBV7-3 combines with J gene TRBJ1-5; the match to TRBD1 covers 8 bases. Germline V CDR1 and CDR2: SGHTA, FQGTGA. The CDR3 loop spans 14 amino acids. The trim removed 5 bases at V and 5 bases at J, leaving 5 bases unmatched. The CDR3 reads CASSLDRVHQPQHF. Written as DNA, the CDR3 is TGTGCCAGCAGCCTGGACAGGGTGCATCAGCCCCAGCATTTT.

This sequence joins TRBV6-4 and TRBJ2-2; D possibly corresponds to TRBD2 (6 bases). V shed 11 bases and J shed 6 bases, with 19 bases lying between them. This CDR3 region has 14 residues. Germline V gene lookup returns CDR1 MRHNA and CDR2 SNTAGT. The CDR3 protein is CASSTWEAAGELFF. The CDR3 DNA reads as TGTGCCTCCTCAACTTGGGAGGCGGCCGGGGAGCTGTTTTTT.

This clone appeared a few times. V and J are TRBV18 and TRBJ2-1; D remains ambiguous. Per the germline V gene, CDR1 is KGHSH and CDR2 is LQKENI. The CDR3 totals 13 residues. The germline V and J ends were trimmed by 1 base and 5 bases, with 6 bases remaining between them. The DNA for the CDR3 is TGTGCCAGCTCACCACTGAGACACAATGAGCAGTTCTTC. It translates to CASSPLRHNEQFF.

The V gene is TRBV5-1, the J gene TRBJ2-1; TRBD2 matches 10 bases. The CDR3 has 15 residues. With 4 bases clipped from V and 5 bases from J, the junction kept 6 bases outside the gene matches. The germline CDR1 and CDR2 sequences are SGHRS and YFSETQ. The DNA of the CDR3 is TGCGCCAGCAGCACACCTGGACTAGCGGACAATGAGCAGTTCTTC. This translates into CASSTPGLADNEQFF.

J is TRBJ1-3 and V is TRBV6-1; D is perhaps TRBD1 (5 bases). CDR3 length equals 14 residues. The V end lost 10 bases, the J end lost 1 base, and 14 bases lay between the germline ends. CDR1 MNHNS and CDR2 SASEGT come from the germline V gene. In DNA, the CDR3 is TGTGCCACAGGATTGGGGGTGTCTGGAAACACCATATATTTT. Protein: CATGLGVSGNTIYF.